The source of this TCR beta chain is a study of shared clonotypes between healthy human individuals. Whole-study results and caveats: Blood was the only sampled material, and tissue repertoires likely differ.

With regard to this clone: Its specificity is unknown.

Produced via immunoSEQ multiplex PCR; TCRdb's table is partial and in-frame only. The data show around 2.1 million clones, approximately 94% seen once. With V trimmed by 4 bases and J by 6 bases, 14 bases remained unmatched. The CDR3 extends over 17 amino acids. Germline-derived CDR1 and CDR2 are MGHRA and YSYEKL. This TCR was recovered from a man between 18 and 35 years old in good health. The V gene is TRBV4-1, the J gene TRBJ2-3, with 9 bases that match TRBD2. Source material: naive CD4+ T cells sorted from blood. The subset was: CD45RA+ positively selected. The CDR3 nucleotides are TGCGCCAGCAGCCCAGCGGGAGGAAGGGCACATGGGGATACGCAGTATTTT. Translation gives CASSPAGGRAHGDTQYF.